The rows below give T cell receptor beta chains drawn from one sample of a study of Graves' ophthalmopathy and Graves' hyperthyroidism. MiXCR, applied by TCRdb to the multiplex PCR reads, yields one record per CDR3 protein. Of around 590,000 distinct CDR3 sequences listed, under 45% are singletons. The sample consisted of peripheral blood or thyroid tissue (not recorded which). These receptors were taken from an adult man with Graves' hyperthyroidism. Both conserved end residues are part of each CDR3. D genes are given only for firm matches. Only part of the rows carry a size: once, few, many, or a class if the clone is expanded.

D	V	size	J	CDR3	DNA
NA	TRBV7-9	many	TRBJ2-2	CASSRPGVFTGELFF	TGTGCCAGCAGCCGGCCAGGGGTTTTCACCGGGGAGCTGTTTTTT
TRBD1	TRBV6-6	NA	TRBJ1-2	CASTLTGGIGGYTF	TGTGCCAGCACCCTGACAGGGGGAATTGGTGGCTACACCTTC
TRBD1	TRBV28	few	TRBJ1-2	CASSLDREDYGYTF	TGTGCCAGCAGTCTGGACAGGGAAGACTATGGCTACACCTTC
TRBD1	TRBV29-1	few	TRBJ1-2	CSVESRTGTGGAGGLKPSNYGYTF	TGCAGCGTTGAATCCCGAACCGGGACAGGGGGCGCGGGCGGGCTAAAGCCCTCTAACTATGGCTACACCTTC
TRBD1	TRBV29-1	NA	TRBJ2-7	CSGEGQGTYEQYF	TGCAGCGGGGAGGGACAGGGGACCTACGAGCAGTACTTC
NA	TRBV20-1	many	TRBJ2-5	CSASRGLQETQYF	TGCAGTGCTAGTCGGGGCCTCCAAGAGACCCAGTACTTC
NA	TRBV6-5	NA	TRBJ1-1	CASSSPGILNTEAFF	TGTGCCAGCAGTTCCCCGGGGATATTGAACACTGAAGCTTTCTTT
NA	TRBV7-3	NA	TRBJ2-7	CASSNVQGHEQYF	TGTGCCAGCAGCAACGTACAGGGCCACGAGCAGTACTTC
TRBD2	TRBV7-9	few	TRBJ2-7	CASSREGMAGGPGNYEQYF	TGTGCCAGCAGCCGAGAGGGGATGGCGGGGGGGCCCGGGAACTACGAGCAGTACTTC
NA	TRBV12-3/TRBV12-4	many	TRBJ1-1	CASSITGPTEAFF	TGTGCCAGCAGTATTACAGGGCCCACTGAAGCTTTCTTT
NA	TRBV7-7	NA	TRBJ1-1	CASSLSFRTEAFF	TGTGCTAGCAGCTTGTCTTTTCGGACTGAAGCTTTCTTT
NA	TRBV12-3/TRBV12-4	many	TRBJ2-2	CASSPTSFPGELFF	TGTGCCAGCAGCCCTACTAGCTTTCCCGGGGAGCTGTTTTTT
NA	TRBV29-1	many	TRBJ2-3	CSVDSGEEGF	TGCAGCGTTGATTCGGGGGAGGAGGGTTTT
NA	TRBV29-1	NA	TRBJ2-7	CSVAGFGVIYEQYF	TGCAGCGTTGCAGGGTTTGGGGTTATCTACGAGCAGTACTTC
NA	TRBV6-1	many	TRBJ2-7	CASSVVTRGSEQYF	TGTGCCAGCAGTGTCGTAACAAGAGGGTCCGAGCAGTACTTC
NA	TRBV4-2	NA	TRBJ1-3	CASSYHSNPSGHTIYF	TGTGCCAGCAGTTACCACAGCAATCCCTCTGGACACACCATATATTTT
TRBD1	TRBV6-1	NA	TRBJ1-2	CAITDRAVGYGYTF	TGTGCCATCACTGACAGGGCAGTCGGCTATGGCTACACCTTC
TRBD1	TRBV2	NA	TRBJ1-1	CVSSGQGYTEAFF	TGTGTCAGCAGTGGACAGGGGTATACTGAAGCTTTCTTT
NA	TRBV6-6	many	TRBJ2-7	CASSSFRMGGSYEQYF	TGTGCCAGCAGTTCTTTCCGGATGGGGGGCTCCTACGAGCAGTACTTC
NA	TRBV7-9	NA	TRBJ1-4	CASSRDRLFF	TGTGCCAGCAGCCGCGACAGACTGTTTTTT
TRBD1	TRBV13	many	TRBJ2-7	CASSSIGTGGYEQYF	TGTGCCAGCAGCTCGATCGGGACAGGGGGCTACGAGCAGTACTTC
NA	TRBV5-1	many	TRBJ2-5	CASSPTTMEETQYF	TGCGCCAGCAGCCCCACTACCATGGAAGAGACCCAGTACTTC
TRBD1	TRBV6-1	many	TRBJ2-6	CASRTGGYSGANVLTF	TGTGCCAGCAGGACAGGGGGCTACTCTGGGGCCAACGTCCTGACTTTC
TRBD1	TRBV29-1	many	TRBJ1-2	CSVGTGANYGYTF	TGCAGCGTCGGGACAGGGGCTAACTATGGCTACACCTTC
NA	TRBV7-2	NA	TRBJ2-7	CASSYDWASYEQCF	TGTGCCAGCAGTTACGACTGGGCGAGCTACGAGCAGTGCTTC
NA	TRBV5-1	many	TRBJ2-7	CASSLAGTLSSYEQYF	TGCGCCAGCAGCTTGGCCGGGACATTAAGCTCCTACGAGCAGTACTTC
TRBD1	TRBV12-3/TRBV12-4	many	TRBJ1-1	CASSEPQGAREAFF	TGTGCCAGCAGCGAACCCCAGGGGGCAAGGGAAGCTTTCTTT
TRBD2	TRBV3-1	few	TRBJ2-7	CASSQVTSGGSYEQYF	TGTGCCAGCAGCCAAGTAACTAGCGGGGGGAGTTACGAGCAGTACTTC
NA	TRBV5-1	many	TRBJ2-2	CASSLPRPTGELFF	TGCGCCAGCAGCTTGCCCAGGCCCACCGGGGAGCTGTTTTTT
NA	TRBV10-3	NA	TRBJ1-5	CAISLQGGQPQHF	TGTGCCATCAGTCTCCAGGGTGGTCAGCCCCAGCATTTT
NA	TRBV7-6	NA	TRBJ1-1	CASSLESYGREAFF	TGTGCCAGCAGCTTAGAGTCCTACGGGAGGGAAGCTTTCTTT
NA	TRBV6-5	few	TRBJ1-3	CASSPSGDAGNTIYF	TGTGCCAGCTCGCCGTCGGGGGATGCTGGAAACACCATATATTTT
TRBD1	TRBV6-1	many	TRBJ1-5	CASSGLTGGPGNQPQHF	TGTGCCAGCAGTGGTTTGACAGGGGGCCCTGGCAATCAGCCCCAGCATTTT